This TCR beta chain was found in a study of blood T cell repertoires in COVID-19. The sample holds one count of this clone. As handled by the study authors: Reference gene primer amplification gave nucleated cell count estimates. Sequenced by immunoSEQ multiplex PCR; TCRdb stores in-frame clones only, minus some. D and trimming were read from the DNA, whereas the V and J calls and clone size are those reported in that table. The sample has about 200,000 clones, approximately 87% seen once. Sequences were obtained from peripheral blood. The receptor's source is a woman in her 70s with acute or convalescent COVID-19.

The CDR3 reads CASSLMGTGVAGELFF. The CDR3 region has the DNA TGTGCCAGCAGCTTAATGGGGACAGGGGTCGCCGGGGAGCTGTTTTTT. The chain combines TRBV7-3 with TRBJ2-2, with 10 positions matching TRBD1. V dropped 1 base and J dropped 6; count of bases not matched to a gene: 5. CDR1 SGHTA and CDR2 FQGTGA come from the germline V gene. The CDR3 is 16 residues long.